The 14 T cell receptor beta chains reported below all come from one sample, sequenced in a study of cytomegalovirus exposure and HLA in healthy donors (dated 2017 in TCRdb). The method was the immunoSEQ multiplex PCR assay. For the multiplex PCR, a mixture combining 60 forward primers for TCR Vbeta segments and 13 reverse primers for TCR Jbeta segments was used. The table was pulled from immuneACCESS by TCRdb, which kept in-frame rearrangements only. Such tables lose some clones; where checked, under half of the loss comes from unresolved V genes, and the rest has no known cause. The sample has more than 95,000 clones on record, 15% to 20% of them singletons. Of the sample, about 3.1% falls within the top ten clones. The sample taken for sequencing was PBMCs. All receptors derive from a female donor in good health and CMV-seropositive.

The sample holds a few counts of this clone. This chain uses TRBV30 with TRBJ1-2; D call uncertain. Between the trimmed V and J ends, which lost 4 bases and 3 bases, there was a span of 15 bases. The V gene's germline CDR1 is GTSNPN and CDR2 SVGIG (reference sequence). The CDR3 loop spans 14 amino acids. The CDR3, as DNA: TGTGCCTGGAATCCAGGAGGTGGTGACTATGGCTACACCTTC. Its protein product is CAWNPGGGDYGYTF.

This clone was recorded once. This rearrangement joins TRBV19 to TRBJ1-2; perhaps TRBD1 as D (5 bases). With 7 bases removed from V and 2 bases from J, the gap between germline ends came to 17 bases. From germline, CDR1 is LNHDA and CDR2 SQIVND (reference sequence). The CDR3 contains 15 residues. CDR3 nucleotide sequence: TGTGCCAGTACCCAAAAGGGGTTAGTGAACTATGGCTACACCTTC. It codes for CASTQKGLVNYGYTF.

This clone was detected a few times. The chain joins TRBV7-9 to TRBJ2-7; D not certain. The CDR3 consists of 12 residues. Germline V gene sequence: CDR1 SEHNR, CDR2 FQNEAQ (reference sequence). The V gene lost 0 bases and the J gene lost 7 bases, with 7 bases spanning the gap. The CDR3 bases are TGTGCCAGCAGCTTAGCTGGTCTAGAGCAGTACTTC. This codes for CASSLAGLEQYF.

In its sample, this clone was seen a few times. The chain recombines TRBV10-1 with TRBJ2-3; 7 nucleotides line up with TRBD2. Germline CDR1 is WNHNN and CDR2 is SYGVQD (reference sequence). This CDR3 has 16 residues. J was trimmed by 0 bases and V by 5 bases; bases with no gene match: 8. CDR3 protein: CASSPGRRGSTDTQYF. The CDR3 DNA reads TGCGCCAGCAGTCCTGGTAGGCGGGGGAGCACAGATACGCAGTATTTT.

This clone was seen more than once but under ten times. CDR3 DNA sequence: TGTGCCACCAGCATGAGAACAGGGCTGGGCTCACCCCTCCACTTT. Amino acids: CATSMRTGLGSPLHF. The V and J genes are TRBV15 and TRBJ1-6, with D possibly being TRBD1 (6 bases). CDR1 and CDR2 from the germline V gene are LNHNV and YYDKDF (reference sequence). V was clipped by 4 bases and J by 10 bases, with 17 bases between them. CDR3 size: 15 residues.

Note on this clone: No DNA is shown, since the ends of the CDR3 on it are uncertain; the CDR3 is the one TCRdb lists. The chain has TRBV28 and TRBJ1-5; the D call in the table, TRBD1, was not verified against the DNA. Counting both end residues, the CDR3 totals 15 amino acids. Looked up from germline, CDR1 is MDHEN and CDR2 is SYDVKM. CDR3 sequence: CASSLWGAGSSPQNF.

This clone has a handful of counts. The chain combines TRBV30 with TRBJ2-3, with 8 positions matching TRBD1. Germline CDR1 reads GTSNPN; CDR2 reads SVGIG (reference sequence). This CDR3 is built from 13 residues. The V segment lost 1 base and the J segment 10 bases; nucleotides outside the gene matches: 7. The CDR3 region is CAWSDLRQGPQYF. DNA for the CDR3: TGTGCCTGGAGTGACCTACGACAGGGGCCGCAGTATTTT.

This chain uses TRBV7-2 with TRBJ1-4, with D perhaps TRBD1 (6 bases). The CDR3 runs 13 residues. V lost 5 bases and J lost 15, with 19 bases in between. Germline CDR1 reads SGHTA; CDR2 reads FQGNSA. The CDR3: CASSPTPGTSVFF. CDR3 nucleotides: TGTGCCAGCAGCCCAACCCCGGGGACATCGGTGTTTTTT.

This clone was recorded a few times. The J gene is TRBJ2-7, the V gene TRBV7-2; 9 bases line up with TRBD2. Germline V gene sequence: CDR1 SGHTA, CDR2 FQGNSA. This CDR3 region has 14 residues. Germline trimming cut 5 bases from V and 3 bases from J; bases unmatched to any gene: 5. As DNA, the CDR3 is TGTGCCAGCAGCGAAAGTAGCGGGAGCTACGAGCAGTACTTC. As protein: CASSESSGSYEQYF.

The genes are TRBV5-1 and TRBJ2-1, with 7 positions matching TRBD2. Germline V CDR1 and CDR2: SGHRS, YFSETQ. J was trimmed by 8 bases and V by 5 bases; bases with no gene match: 1. CDR3 length equals 11 residues. The chain's CDR3 is CASRGGDEQFF. CDR3 nucleotide sequence: TGCGCCAGCAGGGGGGGGGATGAGCAGTTCTTC.

The CDR3 reads CASSDAGSYGYTF. The DNA for the CDR3 is TGCGCCAGCAGTGATGCGGGGAGCTATGGCTACACCTTC. The chain is built from TRBV10-2 and TRBJ1-2; D gene unclear. The germline CDR1 and CDR2 sequences are WSHSY and SAAADI. Deletions cut 3 bases from V and 4 bases from J, with 9 bases between. The CDR3 loop spans 13 amino acids.

This clone was seen a handful of times. This chain connects TRBV28 to TRBJ1-2; TRBD1 is a possible D gene (5 bases). Germline CDR1 reads MDHEN; CDR2 reads SYDVKM. The CDR3 is made up of 13 amino acids. V was shortened by 2 bases and J by 5 bases, with 9 bases between the two germline ends. CDR3 nucleotides: TGTGCCAGCAGTTTACAGGGCGCGTATGGCTACACCTTC. Protein sequence: CASSLQGAYGYTF.

The chain carries TRBV7-2 and TRBJ2-3; 10 bases fit TRBD2. Per germline, CDR1 SGHTA and CDR2 FQGNSA. Trimming removed 1 base from V and 0 bases from J; junction bases left unmatched: 7. The CDR3 covers 18 residues. DNA for the CDR3: TGTGCCAGCAGCTTAGTACAAGGACTAGCGGAGAGCACAGATACGCAGTATTTT. Translation: CASSLVQGLAESTDTQYF.

This clone was observed a few times. This chain uses TRBV5-1 with TRBJ1-2; 11 bases line up with TRBD1. This CDR3 comprises 14 residues. V dropped 5 bases and J dropped 7; count of bases not matched to a gene: 7. From germline, CDR1 is SGHRS and CDR2 YFSETQ. The CDR3 is CASRERTGGGGYTF. The CDR3 bases are TGCGCCAGCAGAGAACGGACAGGGGGCGGTGGCTACACCTTC.